These T cell receptor beta chains were read from a single sample in a study of blood T cell repertoires in COVID-19. Here immunoSEQ multiplex PCR was the method, and the copy in TCRdb shows in-frame clones only, minus some. The sample lists over 200,000 clones; 86% were seen once. The material sequenced was PBMCs or T cells enriched from blood (not recorded which). The receptors come from a woman in her fifties or sixties in a cohort exposed to, infected with or recovered from COVID-19 (not recorded which). Both conserved end residues are part of each CDR3. Each record gives: J gene, V gene, CDR3 length, CDR3 protein.

TRBJ1-2 | TRBV2 | 13 | CANNKQGDYGYTF
TRBJ1-2 | TRBV5-1 | 16 | CASSLELWSKDYGYTF
TRBJ1-6 | TRBV19 | 15 | CASSILGTGFSPLHF
TRBJ2-1 | TRBV2 | 14 | CASSDGGARDEQFF
TRBJ1-2 | TRBV24-1 | 11 | CATSFDYGYTF
TRBJ1-1 | TRBV12-2 | 12 | CASRLGTAEAFF
TRBJ2-3 | TRBV11-2 | 13 | CASSSLRADTQYF
TRBJ2-1 | TRBV28 | 17 | CASSPWTSGGALDEQFF
TRBJ2-2 | TRBV7-9 | 18 | CASSSINRDSANTGELFF
TRBJ1-5 | TRBV30 | 15 | CAWSVRGGSVQPQHF
TRBJ1-5 | TRBV4-1 | 16 | CASSPQNALGYQPQHF
TRBJ1-5 | TRBV2 | 14 | CASSETDRVQPQHF
TRBJ2-7 | TRBV10-1 | 14 | CASSGGTGPYEQYF
TRBJ1-1 | TRBV18 | 16 | CASSPGTGVVNTEAFF